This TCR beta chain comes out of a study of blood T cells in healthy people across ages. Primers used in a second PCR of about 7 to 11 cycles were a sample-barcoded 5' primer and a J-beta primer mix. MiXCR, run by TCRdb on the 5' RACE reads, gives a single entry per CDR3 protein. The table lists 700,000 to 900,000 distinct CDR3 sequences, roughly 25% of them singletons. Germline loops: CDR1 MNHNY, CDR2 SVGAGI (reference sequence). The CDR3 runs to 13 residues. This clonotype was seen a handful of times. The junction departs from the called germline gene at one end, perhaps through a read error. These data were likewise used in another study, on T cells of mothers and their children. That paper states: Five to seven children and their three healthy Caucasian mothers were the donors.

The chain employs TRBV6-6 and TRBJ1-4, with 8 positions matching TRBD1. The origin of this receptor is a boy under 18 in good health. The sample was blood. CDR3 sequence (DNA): TGTGCCGGCAGTTATTCGGACAGGGCTAGACTGTTTTTT. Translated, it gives CAGSYSDRARLFF.